Listed below are T cell receptor beta chains from one sample, sequenced in a study of blood T cell repertoires in COVID-19. Profiled with immunoSEQ multiplex PCR; TCRdb holds only in-frame clones, not every one. Of about 120,000 clones detected, roughly nine tenths appear once; the ten largest clones hold approximately 27%. The sample was peripheral blood. The receptor source for this set is a man between 65 and 79 years old with active or convalescent COVID-19. Each CDR3 is given with its conserved first and last residue. D genes are given only for firm matches. Part of the rows lack a size; the others show once, few, many or a class for expanded clones.

clone_size j_call v_call d_call cdr3_aa cdr3_nt
- TRBJ2-7 TRBV6-1 - CASSESGGASYEQYF TGTGCCAGCAGTGAAAGTGGGGGGGCTTCCTACGAGCAGTACTTC
- TRBJ2-3 TRBV28 - CASGELPSTDTQYF TGTGCCAGCGGAGAATTACCGAGCACAGATACGCAGTATTTT
few TRBJ1-4 TRBV4-2 TRBD1 CASSQSGTGNEKLFF TGTGCCAGCAGCCAGTCGGGGACAGGCAATGAAAAACTGTTTTTT
- TRBJ2-7 TRBV28 TRBD1 CASSFSDRAYEQYF TGTGCCAGCAGTTTTTCGGACAGGGCCTACGAGCAGTACTTC
- TRBJ1-2 TRBV28 - CASSLADHLAHGYTF TGTGCCAGCAGTTTGGCCGATCACCTTGCCCATGGCTACACCTTC
- TRBJ2-7 TRBV6-1 TRBD2 CASSDLAESYEQYF TGTGCCAGCAGTGATCTAGCGGAGAGCTACGAGCAGTACTTC
- TRBJ1-2 TRBV7-2 - CASSLQVPYGYTF TGTGCCAGCAGCCTACAGGTACCCTATGGCTACACCTTC
- TRBJ2-1 TRBV7-9 - CASSLRAGLSSYNEQFF TGTGCCAGCAGCTTACGGGCGGGGTTAAGCTCCTACAATGAGCAGTTCTTC
once TRBJ1-4 TRBV7-9 - CASSLTGANEKLFF TGTGCCAGCAGCTTGACGGGGGCTAATGAAAAACTGTTTTTT
- TRBJ2-5 TRBV12-3/TRBV12-4 TRBD1 CASRRDRQETQYF TGTGCCAGCAGGAGGGACAGGCAAGAGACCCAGTACTTC
- TRBJ1-3 TRBV28 TRBD1 CASNPGGYGNTIYF TGTGCCAGCAACCCAGGGGGCTATGGAAACACCATATATTTT
- TRBJ2-7 TRBV19 - CASSIQDRDLEQYF TGTGCCAGTAGTATCCAGGACAGAGACCTCGAGCAGTACTTC
- TRBJ1-5 TRBV15 TRBD1 CATSSFFGQVWDSNQPQHF TGTGCCACCAGCAGTTTTTTTGGACAGGTCTGGGATAGCAATCAGCCCCAGCATTTT
- TRBJ2-5 TRBV29-1 - CSGQQPRGETQYF TGCAGTGGACAGCAGCCCAGGGGAGAGACCCAGTACTTC
- TRBJ1-2 TRBV19 TRBD1 CASTDRESRMGNYGYTF TGTGCCAGTACAGACAGGGAATCCCGAATGGGTAACTATGGCTACACCTTC
- TRBJ2-5 TRBV5-1 - CASSLPGGETQYF TGCGCCAGCAGCTTGCCAGGCGGGGAGACCCAGTACTTC
few TRBJ2-1 TRBV29-1 TRBD2 CSESVGGPYNEQFF TGCAGCGAGAGTGTGGGAGGGCCGTACAATGAGCAGTTCTTC
- TRBJ1-3 TRBV15 - CATSRGRARSGNTIYF TGTGCCACCAGCAGGGGGAGGGCTCGCTCTGGAAACACCATATATTTT
- TRBJ1-5 TRBV27 TRBD1 CASSPLTGGNQPQHF TGTGCCAGCAGTCCCTTGACAGGGGGGAATCAGCCCCAGCATTTT
once TRBJ2-2 TRBV18 TRBD2 CASSPPVFLAGDITGELFF TGTGCCAGCTCACCACCGGTCTTTCTAGCGGGAGACATCACCGGGGAGCTGTTTTTT
once TRBJ1-2 TRBV10-3 - CAISAMGARDGYTF TGTGCCATCAGTGCTATGGGGGCGAGGGATGGCTACACCTTC
- TRBJ2-5 TRBV2 TRBD1 CASSIGTGAQETQYF TGTGCCAGCAGCATAGGTACAGGGGCCCAAGAGACCCAGTACTTC
- TRBJ2-5 TRBV11-2 - CASSLGGEAQYF TGTGCCAGCAGCTTAGGGGGCGAGGCCCAGTACTTC
- TRBJ1-2 TRBV3-1/TRBV3-2 - CASSQEYRDHTF TGTGCCAGCAGCCAAGAGTACAGGGACCACACCTTC
- TRBJ2-7 TRBV9 TRBD1 CASSVAGGSPYEQYF TGTGCCAGCAGCGTAGCAGGGGGCAGTCCCTACGAGCAGTACTTC
- TRBJ1-5 TRBV28 - CASSLGQYSNQPQHF TGTGCCAGCAGCCTAGGACAGTATAGCAATCAGCCCCAGCATTTT
- TRBJ2-5 TRBV7-8 - CASTAGSSQETQYF TGTGCCAGCACCGCGGGTTCCTCTCAAGAGACCCAGTACTTC
- TRBJ2-1 TRBV15 TRBD1 CATSRRDRYNEQFF TGTGCCACCAGCAGAAGGGACAGATACAATGAGCAGTTCTTC
- TRBJ1-4 TRBV9 - CASSGLSNEKLFF TGTGCCAGCAGCGGTCTTTCTAATGAAAAACTGTTTTTT
- TRBJ1-6 TRBV7-9 TRBD1 CASSSGTGNNSPLHF TGTGCCAGCAGCTCCGGGACAGGGAATAATTCACCCCTCCACTTT
- TRBJ1-3 TRBV18 TRBD1 CASSPRDSGSGNTIYF TGTGCCAGCTCACCGAGGGACAGTGGCTCTGGAAACACCATATATTTT
- TRBJ1-2 TRBV28 - CASSLRGRGTF TGTGCCAGCAGTTTGCGGGGGCGCGGGACCTTC
- TRBJ2-5 TRBV3-1/TRBV3-2 TRBD2 CASSQDFTSGRIETQYF TGTGCCAGCAGCCAAGATTTCACTAGCGGGAGAATCGAGACCCAGTACTTC
- TRBJ1-4 TRBV11-2 TRBD1 CATAQGTNEKLFF TGTGCCACCGCACAGGGGACTAATGAAAAACTGTTTTTT
- TRBJ2-1 TRBV18 - CASSPTSGAFYEQFF TGTGCCAGCTCACCTACCAGCGGAGCCTTCTATGAGCAGTTCTTC
once TRBJ1-5 TRBV6-5 - CASTPVTSNQPQHF TGTGCCAGCACCCCGGTGACATCCAATCAGCCCCAGCATTTT
- TRBJ1-1 TRBV27 - CASSLSEMNTEAFF TGTGCCAGCAGTTTATCAGAGATGAACACTGAAGCTTTCTTT
- TRBJ2-7 TRBV21-1 - CASSKRLAGGPEQYF TGTGCCAGCAGCAAAAGGCTAGCGGGAGGACCCGAGCAGTACTTC
- TRBJ1-1 TRBV3-1/TRBV3-2 - CASSPATGNTEAFF TGTGCCAGCAGCCCCGCCACAGGGAACACTGAAGCTTTCTTT
- TRBJ2-1 TRBV28 - CASSLPLPPKQFF TGTGCCAGCAGTTTACCCCTACCCCCTAAGCAGTTCTTC
- TRBJ1-2 TRBV28 - CASRARDYTF TGTGCCAGCAGGGCGCGGGACTACACCTTC
- TRBJ2-2 TRBV6-4 - CASSEVQDTGELFF TGTGCCAGCAGTGAGGTACAGGACACCGGGGAGCTGTTTTTT
once TRBJ2-2 TRBV6-2/TRBV6-3 TRBD2 CASSGRTSGTTGELFF TGTGCCAGCAGTGGCCGGACTAGCGGAACTACCGGGGAGCTGTTTTTT
- TRBJ1-4 TRBV5-6 TRBD1 CASRLTGSSSPELFF TGTGCCAGCAGGTTGACAGGGTCCAGCTCCCCGGAACTGTTTTTT
- TRBJ2-1 TRBV28 TRBD1 CASSNPGQGTGEQFF TGTGCCAGCAGTAACCCGGGACAGGGTACAGGTGAGCAGTTCTTC
- TRBJ2-3 TRBV7-7 - CASSPEWNTDTQYF TGTGCTAGCAGCCCGGAGTGGAACACAGATACGCAGTATTTT
- TRBJ2-2 TRBV7-8 TRBD1 CASSPWTGPNTGELFF TGTGCCAGCAGCCCTTGGACAGGGCCGAACACCGGGGAGCTGTTTTTT
- TRBJ1-1 TRBV6-5 - CASSYDSNTEAFF TGTGCCAGCAGTTACGACAGCAACACTGAAGCTTTCTTT
- TRBJ2-2 TRBV6-5 - CAGRGSGTGELFF TGTGCAGGAAGAGGGTCGGGCACCGGGGAGCTGTTTTTT
- TRBJ2-3 TRBV7-7 - CASSLGGPDTQYF TGTGCTAGCAGCTTAGGCGGCCCAGATACGCAGTATTTT
once TRBJ1-4 TRBV6-1 - CASSDSATNEKLFF TGTGCCAGCAGTGACAGTGCAACTAATGAAAAACTGTTTTTT
- TRBJ2-7 TRBV3-1/TRBV3-2 TRBD1 CASSQVDRGGEQYF TGTGCCAGCAGCCAAGTTGACAGGGGAGGTGAGCAGTACTTC
- TRBJ1-1 TRBV6-6 TRBD1 CASKADRGHTEAFF TGTGCCAGCAAGGCCGACAGGGGGCACACTGAAGCTTTCTTT
many TRBJ1-5 TRBV28 TRBD1 CASSPPDRDDQPQHF TGTGCCAGCAGTCCCCCGGACAGGGATGATCAGCCCCAGCATTTT
- TRBJ2-7 TRBV2 TRBD2 CASSGLAGVYEQYF TGTGCCAGCAGTGGACTAGCGGGAGTGTACGAGCAGTACTTC
- TRBJ1-3 TRBV2 TRBD1 CASRDWDRNSGNTIYF TGTGCCAGCAGGGACTGGGACAGAAACTCTGGAAACACCATATATTTT
- TRBJ2-7 TRBV7-3 TRBD1 CASREAGGYEQYF TGTGCCAGCAGAGAGGCAGGGGGCTACGAGCAGTACTTC